This T cell receptor beta chain was documented in a study of T cell responses to AZD1222 COVID-19 vaccine. The V end lost 0 bases, the J end lost 0 bases, and 8 bases lay between the germline ends. Germline CDR1 is LNHNV and CDR2 is YYDKDF (reference sequence). This CDR3 has 16 amino acids. The repertoire was sequenced with immunoSEQ multiplex PCR; TCRdb's copy has only in-frame clones and lacks some. The sample includes fewer than 110,000 clones, about 85% of them seen just once. This clone came up a few times. The gene calls are TRBV15 and TRBJ1-4; a possible D gene is TRBD1 (5 bases). The source is an adult who received the AZD1222 COVID-19 vaccine. Sequencing was performed on peripheral blood, taken 28 days after the second AZD1222 dose. Written as DNA, the CDR3 is TGTGCCACCAGCAGAGATCAGGGAGCAACTAATGAAAAACTGTTTTTT. It codes for CATSRDQGATNEKLFF. Using reference TRBV15 and TRBJ1-4 for the parts outside the CDR3, the full variable domain is DAMVIQNPRYQVTQFGKPVTLSCSQTLNHNVMYWYQQKSSQAPKLLFHYYDKDFNNEADTPDNFQSRRPNTSFCFLDIRSPGLGDTAMYLCATSRDQGATNEKLFFGSGTQLSVL.